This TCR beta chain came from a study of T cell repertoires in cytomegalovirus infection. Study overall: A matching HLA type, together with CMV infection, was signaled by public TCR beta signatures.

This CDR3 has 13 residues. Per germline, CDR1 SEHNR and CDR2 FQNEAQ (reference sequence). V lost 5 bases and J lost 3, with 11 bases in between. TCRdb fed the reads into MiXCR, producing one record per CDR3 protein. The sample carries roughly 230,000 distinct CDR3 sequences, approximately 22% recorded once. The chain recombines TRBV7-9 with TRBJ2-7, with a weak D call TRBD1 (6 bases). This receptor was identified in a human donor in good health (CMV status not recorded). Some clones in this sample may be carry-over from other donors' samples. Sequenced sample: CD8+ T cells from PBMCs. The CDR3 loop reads CASSPGTHYEQYF. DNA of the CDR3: TGTGCCAGCAGCCCCGGGACACACTACGAGCAGTACTTC.